This record looks at one T cell receptor (beta chain) sequence and its context. The antigen is not known. The assay was immunoSEQ multiplex PCR, and TCRdb's table has in-frame clones only and misses some. This table holds about 54,000 clones, about four fifths found once. This specimen comes from a study of T cells in localized non-small cell lung cancer. Study conclusions and caveats: Uninvolved adjacent lung showed higher T cell clonality than tumor.

Germline V gene data show CDR1 as SGHAT and CDR2 as FQNNGV. Trimming took off 2 bases at V and 0 bases at J, with 8 bases between the two ends. The CDR3 is 15 residues long. The sequence was collected from a female donor at least 60 years old with stage II squamous cell lung carcinoma. The source material was peripheral blood, sampled before any cancer treatment. V usage is TRBV11-2 and J usage is TRBJ1-3, with D perhaps TRBD1 (5 bases). The CDR3 DNA reads as TGTGCCAGCAGCTTAACAACAGGCTCTGGAAACACCATATATTTT. Residues: CASSLTTGSGNTIYF.